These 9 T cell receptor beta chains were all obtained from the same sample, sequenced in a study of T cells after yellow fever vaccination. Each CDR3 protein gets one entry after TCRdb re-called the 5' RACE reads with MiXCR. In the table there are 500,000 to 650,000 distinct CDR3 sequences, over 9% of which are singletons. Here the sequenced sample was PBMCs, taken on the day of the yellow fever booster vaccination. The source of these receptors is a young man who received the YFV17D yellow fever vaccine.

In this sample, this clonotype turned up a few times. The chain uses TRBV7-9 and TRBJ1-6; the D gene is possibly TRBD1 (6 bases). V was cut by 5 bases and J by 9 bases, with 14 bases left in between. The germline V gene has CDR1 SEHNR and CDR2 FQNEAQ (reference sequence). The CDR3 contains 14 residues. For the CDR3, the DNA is TGTGCCAGCAGCGGAGGACAGCTCCTTTCACCCCTCCACTTT. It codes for CASSGGQLLSPLHF.

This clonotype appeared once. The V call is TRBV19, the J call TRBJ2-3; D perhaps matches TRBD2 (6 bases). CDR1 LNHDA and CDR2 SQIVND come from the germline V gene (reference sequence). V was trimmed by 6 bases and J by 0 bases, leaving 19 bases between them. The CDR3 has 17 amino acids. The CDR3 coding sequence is TGTGCCAGTAGAAGATTCGGGGCTAGCGCTAGCACAGATACGCAGTATTTT. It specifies CASRRFGASASTDTQYF. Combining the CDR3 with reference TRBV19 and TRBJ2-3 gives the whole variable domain DGGITQSPKYLFRKEGQNVTLSCEQNLNHDAMYWYRQDPGQGLRLIYYSQIVNDFQKGDIAEGYSVSREKKESFPLTVTSAQKNPTAFYLCASRRFGASASTDTQYFGPGTRLTVL.

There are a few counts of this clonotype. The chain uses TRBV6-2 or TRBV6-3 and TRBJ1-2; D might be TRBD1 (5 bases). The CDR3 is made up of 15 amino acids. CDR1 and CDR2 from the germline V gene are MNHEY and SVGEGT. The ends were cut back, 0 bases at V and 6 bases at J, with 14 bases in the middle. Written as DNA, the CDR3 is TGTGCCAGCAGTTACTCGCGTGACAGCGGCAATGGCTACACCTTC. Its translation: CASSYSRDSGNGYTF.

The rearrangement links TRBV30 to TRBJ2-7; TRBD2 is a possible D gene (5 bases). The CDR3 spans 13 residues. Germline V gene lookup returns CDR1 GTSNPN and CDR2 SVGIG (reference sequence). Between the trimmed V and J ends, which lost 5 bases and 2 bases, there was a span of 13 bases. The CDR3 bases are TGTGCCTGGGCCAGCGGCAGCGCCTACGAGCAGTACTTC. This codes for CAWASGSAYEQYF. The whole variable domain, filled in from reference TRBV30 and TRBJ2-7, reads SQTIHQWPATLVQPVGSPLSLECTVEGTSNPNLYWYRQAAGRGLQLLFYSVGIGQISSEVPQNLSASRPQDRQFILSSKKLLLSDSGFYLCAWASGSAYEQYFGPGTRLTVT.

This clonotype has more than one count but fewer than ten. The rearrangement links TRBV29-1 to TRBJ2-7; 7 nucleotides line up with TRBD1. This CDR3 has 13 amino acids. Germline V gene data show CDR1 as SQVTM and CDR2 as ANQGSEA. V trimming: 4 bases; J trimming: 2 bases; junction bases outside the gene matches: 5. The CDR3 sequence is CSVGTGWAYEQYF. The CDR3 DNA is TGCAGCGTTGGGACAGGCTGGGCCTACGAGCAGTACTTC.

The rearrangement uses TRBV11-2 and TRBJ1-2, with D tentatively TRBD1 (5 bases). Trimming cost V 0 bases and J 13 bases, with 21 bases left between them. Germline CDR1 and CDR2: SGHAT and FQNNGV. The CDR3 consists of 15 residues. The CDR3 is CASSLDRGTSSPGTF. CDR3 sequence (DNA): TGTGCCAGCAGCTTAGATCGGGGGACCTCATCGCCAGGCACCTTC. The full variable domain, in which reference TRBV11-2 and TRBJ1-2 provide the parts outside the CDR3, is EAGVAQSPRYKIIEKRQSVAFWCNPISGHATLYWYQQILGQGPKLLIQFQNNGVVDDSQLPKDRFSAERLKGVDSTLKIQPAKLEDSAVYLCASSLDRGTSSPGTFGSGTRLTVV.

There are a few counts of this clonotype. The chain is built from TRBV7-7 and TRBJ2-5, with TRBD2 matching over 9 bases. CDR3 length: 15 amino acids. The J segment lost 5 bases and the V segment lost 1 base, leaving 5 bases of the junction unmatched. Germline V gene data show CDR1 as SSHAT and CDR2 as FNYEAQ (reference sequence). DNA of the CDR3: TGTGCCAGCAGCTTAGATAGCGGGAGCCTGGAGACCCAGTACTTC. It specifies CASSLDSGSLETQYF.

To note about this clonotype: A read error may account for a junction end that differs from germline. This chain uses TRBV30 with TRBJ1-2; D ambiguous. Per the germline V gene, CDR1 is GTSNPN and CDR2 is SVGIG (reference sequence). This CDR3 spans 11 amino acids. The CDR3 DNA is TGTGCCCGGAGGATTGGTGCTGGCTACACCTTC. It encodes CARRIGAGYTF. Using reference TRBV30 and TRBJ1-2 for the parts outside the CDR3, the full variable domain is SQTIHQWPATLVQPVGSPLSLECTVEGTSNPNLYWYRQAAGRGLQLLFYSVGIGQISSEVPQNLSASRPQDRQFILSSKKLLLSDSGFYLCARRIGAGYTFGSGTRLTVV.

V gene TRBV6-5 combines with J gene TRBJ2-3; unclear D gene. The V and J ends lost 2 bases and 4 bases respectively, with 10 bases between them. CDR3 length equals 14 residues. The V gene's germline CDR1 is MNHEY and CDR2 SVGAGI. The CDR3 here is CASSYDLVADTQYF. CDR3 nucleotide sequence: TGTGCCAGCAGTTACGATTTAGTGGCAGATACGCAGTATTTT.